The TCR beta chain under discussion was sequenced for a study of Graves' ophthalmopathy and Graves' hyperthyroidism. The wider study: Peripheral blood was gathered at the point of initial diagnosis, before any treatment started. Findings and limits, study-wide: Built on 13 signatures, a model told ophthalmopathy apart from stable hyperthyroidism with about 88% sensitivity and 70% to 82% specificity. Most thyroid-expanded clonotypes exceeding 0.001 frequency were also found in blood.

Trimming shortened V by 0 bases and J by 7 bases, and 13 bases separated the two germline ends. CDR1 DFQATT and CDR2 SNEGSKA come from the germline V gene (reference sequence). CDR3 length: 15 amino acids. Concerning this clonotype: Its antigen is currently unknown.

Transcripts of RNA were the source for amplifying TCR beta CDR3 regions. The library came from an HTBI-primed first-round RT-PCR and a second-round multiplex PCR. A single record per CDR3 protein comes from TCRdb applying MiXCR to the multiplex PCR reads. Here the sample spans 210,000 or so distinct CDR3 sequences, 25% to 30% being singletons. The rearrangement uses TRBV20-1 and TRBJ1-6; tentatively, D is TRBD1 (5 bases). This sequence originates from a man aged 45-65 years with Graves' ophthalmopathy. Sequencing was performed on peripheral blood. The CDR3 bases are TGCAGTGCTAGAGACGGGGGTGAGCTCAATTCACCCCTCCACTTT. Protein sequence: CSARDGGELNSPLHF.